This record looks at one T cell receptor beta chain sequence and its context. Reverse transcription used about 0.45 to 1 ug RNA and random hexamers. Via MiXCR, TCRdb re-called the immunoSEQ multiplex PCR reads, giving one row per CDR3 protein. The table lists roughly 200,000 distinct CDR3 sequences, roughly 94% of them singletons. Germline loops: CDR1 SGHTS, CDR2 YDEGEE. The CDR3 contains 13 residues. J lost 7 bases, V lost 1 base, and 4 bases had no gene match. Sequencing of TCR beta was performed on blood CD8+ and CD4+ T cells. FACS enriched CD8+ TEMRA cells, while bulk CD8+ and CD4+ were negatively isolated. The sample is drawn from a study of CD8 T cells in Susac syndrome.

Sample: CD4+ T cells from PBMCs. The chain employs TRBV5-8 and TRBJ1-2, with 7 bases matching TRBD1. This sequence was found in a human donor with Susac syndrome. The DNA of the CDR3 is TGTGCCAGCAGCTTGAGGGACAGCGGTGGCTACACCTTC. Translated, it gives CASSLRDSGGYTF.